The 14 T cell receptor beta chains listed next were all sequenced from one sample in a study of regulatory T cells in long-lasting Graves disease. HTBI primers from iRepertoire and Arm-PCR of CDR3 regions yielded the TCR beta libraries. TCRdb processed the multiplex PCR reads anew with MiXCR; each CDR3 protein has one entry. The table records about 470,000 distinct CDR3 sequences, about a sixth of them present only once. Time point described: newly diagnosed GD, antithyroid drugs for less than 3 months. Construction of the TCR library relied on RNA isolated from PBMCs. Another study also made use of these data, one on T cells in Graves' hyperthyroidism and ophthalmopathy.

This material consisted of peripheral blood mononuclear cells (PBMCs), taken at new diagnosis, from a patient treated with antithyroid drugs. The receptor set was obtained from a man aged 35-49 years with Graves disease.

This clonotype turned up a few times. The chain is built from TRBV6-1 and TRBJ2-3, with unresolved D. Germline V gives CDR1 MNHNS, CDR2 SASEGT. Deletions cut 2 bases from V and 4 bases from J, with 10 bases between. There are 14 residues in the CDR3. The CDR3 DNA follows: TGTGCCAGCAGTGAAATGAGCGTCCCAGATACGCAGTATTTT. Residues: CASSEMSVPDTQYF.

This chain connects TRBV12-3 or TRBV12-4 to TRBJ1-3; TRBD1 is a possible D gene (6 bases). Trimming took 6 bases from V and 3 from J, leaving 12 bases between them. This CDR3 has 14 residues. This CDR3 reads CASSGQPFGNTIYF. For the CDR3, the DNA is TGTGCCAGCAGCGGACAGCCATTTGGAAACACCATATATTTT.

This clonotype appeared many times. J is TRBJ2-1 and V is TRBV30, with 7 bases lining up with TRBD2. Germline values: CDR1 GTSNPN, CDR2 SVGIG (reference sequence). The CDR3 is made up of 18 amino acids. Unmatched junction bases numbered 16, after V lost 0 bases and J lost 5 bases. The CDR3 is CAWSVALSGLILNNEQFF. DNA for the CDR3: TGTGCCTGGAGTGTTGCACTTAGCGGGCTAATCTTAAACAATGAGCAGTTCTTC.

This clonotype was observed a few times. J is TRBJ2-1 and V is TRBV12-3 or TRBV12-4, with TRBD2 identical over 10 bases. J was trimmed by 7 bases and V by 2 bases; bases with no gene match: 5. This CDR3 contains 15 residues. The CDR3 nucleotides are TGTGCCAGCAGTTTACTAGCGGGAGTGTTGAATGAGCAGTTCTTC. Protein product: CASSLLAGVLNEQFF.

The J gene is TRBJ2-2, the V gene TRBV20-1; TRBD1 matches 7 bases. V shed 1 base and J 6 bases; nucleotides not matched to a gene: 8. The length of the CDR3 is 15 residues. Germline CDR1 reads DFQATT; CDR2 reads SNEGSKA (reference sequence). CDR3 residues: CSARALVGGAGELFF. CDR3 sequence (DNA): TGCAGTGCTAGAGCTCTAGTAGGGGGCGCCGGGGAGCTGTTTTTT.

This clonotype was observed a few times. The chain is built from TRBV29-1 and TRBJ2-7; 11 bases match TRBD1. The V segment lost 5 bases and the J segment 5 bases; nucleotides outside the gene matches: 5. Germline values: CDR1 SQVTM, CDR2 ANQGSEA. The CDR3 totals 13 residues. Here the CDR3 DNA reads TGCAGCGTTTGGACAGGGGGCCTCAACGAGCAGTACTTC. This encodes CSVWTGGLNEQYF.

This clonotype was picked up many times. V usage is TRBV2 and J usage is TRBJ1-5; TRBD1 is a possible D gene (5 bases). The CDR3 runs 16 residues. Germline loops: CDR1 SNHLY, CDR2 FYNNEI. V lost 2 bases and J 8 bases, leaving 19 bases between the germline ends. DNA for the CDR3: TGTGCCAGCAGTGAAACAGGACACACTAGCGGGGAGCCCCAGCATTTT. This codes for CASSETGHTSGEPQHF.

Ten or more counts support this clonotype. V usage is TRBV12-3 or TRBV12-4 and J usage is TRBJ1-5, with 8 bases aligning to TRBD1. The V gene end was trimmed by 1 base and the J gene end by 5 bases; junction bases not matched to a gene: 4. CDR3 length equals 15 residues. As DNA, the CDR3 is TGTGCCAGCAGTTTAGACAGGGGGTTAGATCAGCCCCAGCATTTT. Translated, it gives CASSLDRGLDQPQHF.

This clonotype showed up many times. This sequence joins TRBV5-1 and TRBJ2-7, with D maybe TRBD1 (6 bases). The V and J ends lost 4 bases and 2 bases respectively, with 16 bases between them. Per the germline V gene, CDR1 is SGHRS and CDR2 is YFSETQ. The CDR3 sequence is 15 residues long. The CDR3 nucleotides are TGCGCCAGCAGCATCACACAGGGTGCACCCTACGAGCAGTACTTC. Protein: CASSITQGAPYEQYF.

The CDR3 sequence: CASSLGAGTIDTQYF. The CDR3 DNA reads TGTGCCAGCAGCTTAGGGGCAGGGACGATAGATACGCAGTATTTT. The chain has TRBV7-9 and TRBJ2-3; either TRBD1 or TRBD2 may supply D (5 bases each). There are 15 residues in the CDR3. Germline V gene data show CDR1 as SEHNR and CDR2 as FQNEAQ (reference sequence). Trimming stripped 1 base from V and 5 bases from J, with 13 bases between.

This clonotype was observed at least ten times. The chain has TRBV7-2 and TRBJ1-5, with 8 bases lining up with TRBD1. V gave up 2 bases and J gave up 0 bases; unmatched junction bases: 9. Germline V CDR1 and CDR2: SGHTA, FQGNSA. The CDR3 consists of 18 residues. The CDR3 spells CASSLLDREIYSNQPQHF. The CDR3 nucleotides are TGTGCCAGCAGCTTACTGGACAGGGAGATTTATAGCAATCAGCCCCAGCATTTT.

This clonotype was counted at least ten times. The gene calls are TRBV6-5 and TRBJ2-1; weak D call: TRBD1 (6 bases). Per the germline V gene, CDR1 is MNHEY and CDR2 is SVGAGI. Deletions cut 4 bases from V and 7 bases from J, with 20 bases between. The CDR3 totals 16 residues. CDR3 amino acids: CASSSNTDRLGNEQFF. The CDR3 region has the DNA TGTGCCAGCAGTTCGAACACTGACAGGCTGGGGAATGAGCAGTTCTTC.

The chain uses TRBV9 and TRBJ2-1; no reliable D call. V shed 4 bases and J shed 7 bases, with 12 bases lying between them. The CDR3 runs 13 residues. In germline, CDR1 is SGDLS, CDR2 YYNGEE. CDR3: CASSWAESNEQFF. CDR3 nucleotides: TGTGCCAGCAGCTGGGCCGAATCGAATGAGCAGTTCTTC. Using reference TRBV9 and TRBJ2-1 for the parts outside the CDR3, the full variable domain is DSGVTQTPKHLITATGQRVTLRCSPRSGDLSVYWYQQSLDQGLQFLIQYYNGEERAKGNILERFSAQQFPDLHSELNLSSLELGDSALYFCASSWAESNEQFFGPGTRLTVL.

This clonotype was observed many times. V is TRBV3-1 and J is TRBJ2-7, with a tentative D call TRBD1 (5 bases). CDR1 and CDR2 (germline): LGHDT, YNNKEL (reference sequence). The CDR3 totals 14 residues. Trimming took 1 base from V and 2 from J, leaving 9 bases between them. The DNA for the CDR3 is TGTGCCAGCAGCCAAGTGGCAGGGCCCTACGAGCAGTACTTC. Its protein is CASSQVAGPYEQYF.